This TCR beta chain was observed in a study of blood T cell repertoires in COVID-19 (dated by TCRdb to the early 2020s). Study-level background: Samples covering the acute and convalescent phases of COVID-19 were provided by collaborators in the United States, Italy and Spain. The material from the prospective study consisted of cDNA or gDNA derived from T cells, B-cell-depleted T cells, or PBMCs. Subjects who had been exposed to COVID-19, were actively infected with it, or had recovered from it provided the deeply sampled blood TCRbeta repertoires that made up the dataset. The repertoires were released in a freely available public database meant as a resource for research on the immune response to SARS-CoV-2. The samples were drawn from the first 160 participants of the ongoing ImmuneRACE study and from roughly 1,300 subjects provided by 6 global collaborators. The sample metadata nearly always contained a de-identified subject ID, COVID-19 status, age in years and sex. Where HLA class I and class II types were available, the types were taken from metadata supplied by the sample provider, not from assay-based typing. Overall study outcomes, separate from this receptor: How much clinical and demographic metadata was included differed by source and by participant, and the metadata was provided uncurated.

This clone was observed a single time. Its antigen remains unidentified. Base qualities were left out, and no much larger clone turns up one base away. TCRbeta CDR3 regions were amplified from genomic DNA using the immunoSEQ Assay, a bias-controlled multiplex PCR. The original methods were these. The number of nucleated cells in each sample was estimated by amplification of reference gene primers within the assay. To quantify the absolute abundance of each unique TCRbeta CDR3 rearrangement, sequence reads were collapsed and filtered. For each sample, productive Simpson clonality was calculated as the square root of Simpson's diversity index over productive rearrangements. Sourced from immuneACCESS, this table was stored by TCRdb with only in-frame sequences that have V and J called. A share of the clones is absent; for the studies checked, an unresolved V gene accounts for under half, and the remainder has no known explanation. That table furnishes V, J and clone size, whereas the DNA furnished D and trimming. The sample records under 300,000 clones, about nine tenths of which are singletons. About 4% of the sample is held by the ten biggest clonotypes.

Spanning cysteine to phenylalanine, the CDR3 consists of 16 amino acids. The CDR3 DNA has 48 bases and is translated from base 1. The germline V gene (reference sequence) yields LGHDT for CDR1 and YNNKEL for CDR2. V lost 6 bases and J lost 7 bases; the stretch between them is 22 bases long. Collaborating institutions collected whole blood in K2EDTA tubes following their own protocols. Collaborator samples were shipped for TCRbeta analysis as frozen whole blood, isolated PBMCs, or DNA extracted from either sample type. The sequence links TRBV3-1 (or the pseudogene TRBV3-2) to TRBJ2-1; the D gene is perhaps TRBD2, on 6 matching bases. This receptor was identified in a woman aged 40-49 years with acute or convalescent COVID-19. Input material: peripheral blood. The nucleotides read TGTGCCAGCAGTACAAGGGACTCGCATACTACAAATGAGCAGTTCTTC. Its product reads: CASSTRDSHTTNEQFF.